This TCR beta chain was captured by sequencing in a study of T cells in Graves' hyperthyroidism and ophthalmopathy. Diagnoses used clinical symptoms, serum thyroxine and TRAb, thyroid ultrasound and orbital computed tomography. The sample holds many counts of this clonotype. RNA transcripts yielded amplified TCR beta CDR3 regions. TCR CDR3 regions were first amplified by RT-PCR with HTBI primers. TCRdb re-analysed the multiplex PCR reads in MiXCR, keeping a single row per CDR3 protein. The top ten hold 15% to 20% of the sample, which has over 450,000 distinct CDR3 sequences, 14% seen once. The sequencing input was blood. The receptor's source is a young woman with Graves' hyperthyroidism.

CDR3 in DNA: TGTGCCAGCAGGCCTCACAGGGGGGGGTCGAACACTGAAGCTTTCTTT. This sequence encodes CASRPHRGGSNTEAFF. The chain is built from TRBV27 and TRBJ1-1; TRBD1 matches at 8 bases. CDR1 MNHEY and CDR2 SMNVEV come from the germline V gene (reference sequence). The trim removed 6 bases at V and 1 base at J, leaving 10 bases unmatched. The CDR3 spans 16 residues.